This is a list of T cell receptor beta chains from one sample in a study of OX40 agonist ivuxolimab in advanced cancers. Assay: immunoSEQ multiplex PCR; the TCRdb copy retains only in-frame clones and omits some. There are more than 65,000 clones in the sample; roughly 81% occur only once, and roughly 15% lies in the top ten. The sample consisted of CD4+ or CD8+ T cells sorted from blood, taken in a trial of the OX40 agonist ivuxolimab. These receptors were obtained from an adult with an advanced solid tumor such as melanoma, head and neck, liver or kidney cancer. The conserved cysteine and the conserved F or W are not part of the CDR3 here. Each record gives: clone size, V gene, CDR3 protein. Clone size is stated in some rows and not others, as once, few, many or a class when expanded.

- | TRBV5-1 | ASSLVASGSSYSYEQY
- | TRBV4-1 | ASSQEATGGPYNEQF
- | TRBV5-1 | ASNTDGSNEKLF
once | TRBV18 | ASSLDRINEKLF
- | TRBV28 | ASTFGLAHNEQF
- | TRBV5-6 | ASTSEETQY
- | TRBV19 | ASSTLAGRYNEQF
- | TRBV1 | TSSNTSGRAYNEQF
few | TRBV7-2 | ASSLVGGMNTGELF
- | TRBV27 | ASSQSGRVYEQY
- | TRBV9 | ASSVPGQGAGTEAF
- | TRBV6-5 | ASSPSGSLYEQY
- | TRBV28 | ASKPGQGPTGELF
- | TRBV6-1 | ASSDRGSQETQY
- | TRBV28 | ASSLIGGPTHNEQF
- | TRBV19 | ASGQAYATNEKLF
- | TRBV27 | ASSQRANEKLF
- | TRBV11-2 | ASSRIRGEKLF
- | TRBV5-5 | ASSLGRAKNIQY
- | TRBV7-7 | ASSSTGEETQY
- | TRBV19 | ASSTTGTRLTDTQY
- | TRBV20-1 | SGLATETQY
- | TRBV7-2 | ASSRDRDFSYEQY
- | TRBV28 | ASSSLSSGSSYNEQF
- | TRBV27 | ASSFRGTGELF
- | TRBV18 | ASSPRQGTTTEAF
- | TRBV28 | ASTIPGRTEAF
few | TRBV5-1 | ASSFTGGVGTEAF